This T cell receptor beta chain was captured in a study of cytomegalovirus exposure and HLA in healthy donors. Study context: Early release data held 80 million to 100 million unique TCRs from HLA-typed donors.

Both 60 Vbeta primers and 13 Jbeta primers went into the PCR. The assay was immunoSEQ multiplex PCR, and TCRdb's table has in-frame clones only and misses some. The table includes around 72,000 clones, 60% to 75% detected once. The length of the CDR3 is 15 residues. The J segment lost 7 bases and the V segment lost 4 bases, leaving 7 bases of the junction unmatched. Germline V gene sequence: CDR1 MRHNA, CDR2 SNTAGT. As for this clone: Its specificity is not known.

General observations from the study: Sequencing likely caused a cluster of highly shared sequence variants. An analysis done earlier found most TCR beta V segments productive about 90% or about 30% of the time. In a later analysis, common viral pathogens appeared linked to several of the most significant clusters.

The TCR sequence derives from a man between 40 and 49 years old in good health and CMV-seropositive. The chain carries TRBV6-4 and TRBJ1-1; 12 bases map to TRBD1. Sample: PBMCs. CDR3 protein: CASSATGTGGFEAFF. For the CDR3, the DNA is TGTGCCAGCAGTGCAACCGGGACAGGGGGCTTTGAAGCTTTCTTT.